Included here is one T cell receptor beta chain sequence, with context. The target antigen is unknown. Sequencing was performed with immunoSEQ multiplex PCR; in TCRdb, only in-frame clones are kept and a portion is missing. The profile shows about 130,000 clones, about 89% of them singletons. The CDR3 contains 13 residues. V dropped 0 bases and J dropped 5 bases, with 7 bases sitting between them. Germline CDR1 KGHSH, CDR2 LQKENI. The data derive from a study of T cell responses to AZD1222 COVID-19 vaccine. Study-wide points: No day 14 peak samples; only post-peak repertoires were characterized.

The starting material was peripheral blood, obtained 28 days after the second AZD1222 dose. V gene TRBV18 combines with J gene TRBJ1-2, with D hard to call. The TCR sequence derives from an adult who received the AZD1222 COVID-19 vaccine. The CDR3 spells CASSPPESYGYTF. The CDR3 DNA follows: TGTGCCAGCTCACCACCGGAGTCGTATGGCTACACCTTC.